Sequencing of this T cell receptor beta chain was carried out in a study of cytomegalovirus exposure and HLA in healthy donors. Study-wide points: Researchers catalogued about 150 TCR beta chains as cytomegalovirus-associated. As confirmed in vitro, three CMV-associated chains were specific for CMV antigens.

The CDR3 runs 14 residues. The germline gives CDR1 LNHDA, CDR2 SQIVND (reference sequence). Trimming took 1 base from V and 8 from J, leaving 12 bases between them. With respect to this clone: Its antigen remains unknown.

Assay used: immunoSEQ multiplex PCR; TCRdb lists only in-frame clones, some missing. The table lists 90,000 to 150,000 clones, approximately 88% of them singletons. The rearrangement links TRBV19 to TRBJ1-5; D is unresolved. The receptor comes from a woman aged 18 to 35 in good health and CMV-seropositive. The sample consisted of PBMCs. CDR3 coding DNA: TGTGCCAGTAGTATAGGCGCTTTAATGGAGCCCCAGCATTTT. Protein product: CASSIGALMEPQHF.